Below, one T cell receptor (beta chain) is given with its context. Its antigen is unknown. Base qualities were left out, and no much larger clone turns up one base away. The data were obtained in a study of identifying expanded T cells in peripheral blood (dated by TCRdb to the late 2010s). For context, the study as a whole: Four technical replicates, made by sequencing separate aliquots from the same pool of genomic DNA, were compared pairwise. Study-wide conclusions, independent of this receptor: Across all healthy donors, variance in clone template counts between roughly 2-week samples was found to increase significantly with total template count. Between technical replicates the binomial model flagged roughly 1.1 differentially abundant clones, whereas over roughly two weeks the binomial model flagged about 15 and over about four weeks about 19. Across all healthy-donor time intervals, the beta-binomial model significantly cut both the number of clones called differentially abundant and the false-positive rate. The authors expected biological variance in healthy repertoires might increase further over much longer intervals such as months to years.

No immune events, such as infections, were documented for the healthy donors during the collection period. To calibrate time-dependent variance in a beta-binomial model of T-cell clone differential abundance, blood repertoires from healthy donors were used as a training cohort. The training cohort was composed of some ten healthy donors, 3 female and 7 male. On average the donors were approximately 40 years old, and their ages spanned about 29 to 64 years. Whole blood, obtained from a commercial supplier, was collected from each healthy donor at three time points spaced roughly 2 weeks apart. For immunosequencing, genomic DNA was extracted from unsorted whole blood. TCRbeta CDR3 regions were profiled with the immunoSEQ Assay using bias-controlled multiplex PCR amplification of genomic DNA. On the study's bioinformatics: To quantify the absolute abundance of each unique TCRbeta CDR3 region, the sequences were collapsed and filtered. Differential abundance was assessed using a binomial (Fisher-equivalent) model and a beta-binomial model in which time-dependent variance fitted from healthy donors was added. Clones with fewer than 5 combined templates were removed, and a clone was called differentially abundant if the clone's Benjamini-Hochberg FDR was below 0.01. The form v = (b*log(k)+a)^2 was used to model beta-binomial variance as a function of total template count across the two samples. TCRdb holds this immuneACCESS table with in-frame rearrangements only. Some clones are missing; in checked studies, unresolved V genes explain under half, and the rest has no known cause. The D gene and trimming were derived from the DNA, and the V and J assignments and clone size from that table. Recorded for this sample are under 110,000 clones; around nine tenths of them occurred a single time. Roughly a sixth of the sample goes to the ten largest clones.

The CDR3 sequence holds 13 residues, the cysteine and phenylalanine included. The retained sequence is limited to the CDR3, 39 bases, with the frame set at the first base. V lost 3 bases and J lost 3 bases; the stretch between them is 5 bases long. The germline V gene (reference sequence) provides CDR1 PRHDT and CDR2 FYEKMQ. Here the chain combines TRBV13 and TRBJ2-2, with no reliable assignment of the D segment. This TCR derives from a person aged 18 to 69 in good health. Input material: blood. The nucleotide sequence reads as follows: TGTGCCAGCAGCTTTTGGGACACCGGGGAGCTGTTTTTT. The resulting protein is CASSFWDTGELFF.